The rows below give T cell receptor beta chains drawn from one sample of a study of shared clonotypes between healthy human individuals. Method: immunoSEQ multiplex PCR; TCRdb's copy keeps in-frame clones and lacks some. The data contain hundreds of thousands of clones, roughly 91% of them seen just once; the ten biggest clones take up 16%. Sequencing was carried out using memory CD8+ T cells sorted from blood. The receptor set was obtained from a man aged 18 to 29 in good health. The CDR3 runs from the conserved cysteine through the conserved F or W. A D gene is named only where the DNA matches it firmly. A clone size is listed for some rows: how often the clone was seen (once, few, many), or a class if it is expanded.

>TRBJ2-5|NA|TRBV15|NA
TGTGCCACCAGCGTTGCGACCCAAGAGACCCAGTACTTC
CATSVATQETQYF
>TRBJ2-2|NA|TRBV6-5|NA
TGTGCCAGCAGGATAAGCGGAAACACCGGGGAGCTGTTTTTT
CASRISGNTGELFF
>TRBJ2-1|NA|TRBV4-1|TRBD2
TGCGCCAGCAGCCAGGGATGGACTAGCGGGGGACTCTACAATGAGCAGTTCTTC
CASSQGWTSGGLYNEQFF
>TRBJ2-4|NA|TRBV11-2|NA
TGTGCCAGCAGCTCCCTGTCCAGGCCATTAGCCAAAAACATTCAGTACTTC
CASSSLSRPLAKNIQYF
>TRBJ2-7|NA|TRBV2|NA
TGTGCCAGCAGTTCTAGCGACTCCTACGAGCAGTACTTC
CASSSSDSYEQYF
>TRBJ1-2|once|TRBV30|TRBD1
TGTGCCTGGACAGGGGGCACAGGCTATGGCTACACCTTC
CAWTGGTGYGYTF
>TRBJ2-3|many|TRBV6-1|TRBD1
TGTGCCAGTACTACGGGACAGGCCACAGATACGCAGTATTTT
CASTTGQATDTQYF
>TRBJ2-7|many|TRBV13|NA
TGTGCCAGCAGCTTACGGGATTCCGGGGCTGACTACGAGCAGTACTTC
CASSLRDSGADYEQYF
>TRBJ1-3|NA|TRBV4-1|TRBD1
TGCGCCAGCAGCCAGACAGGGATTACTGGAAACACCATATATTTT
CASSQTGITGNTIYF
>TRBJ2-7|few|TRBV6-1|NA
TGTGCCAGCCCCTCGAGGGGGTACGAGCAGTACTTC
CASPSRGYEQYF
>TRBJ2-7|NA|TRBV29-1|TRBD2
TGCAGCGTTGCCCAGCGGGAGAGGGAGCAGTACTTC
CSVAQREREQYF
>TRBJ2-7|NA|TRBV7-9|TRBD1
TGTGCCAGCAGCTTACTCGGTGGGACAGGCTCCTACGAGCAGTACTTC
CASSLLGGTGSYEQYF
>TRBJ2-7|once|TRBV4-1|TRBD1
TGCGCCAGCAGCCATGACGACAGGGGTCCGAGGGGGGAGCAGTACTTC
CASSHDDRGPRGEQYF
>TRBJ1-2|NA|TRBV13|NA
TGTGCCAGCAGCTCCGCCGACAGCGGTACCTATGGCTACACCTTC
CASSSADSGTYGYTF
>TRBJ2-4|NA|TRBV7-9|NA
TGTGCCAGCAGCTTCGAGCCCCTCCGCATTCAGTACTTC
CASSFEPLRIQYF
>TRBJ1-6|few|TRBV6-6|NA
TGTGCCAGCACCCCTCCGTGGCATAATTCACCCCTCCACTTT
CASTPPWHNSPLHF
>TRBJ2-7|few|TRBV10-3|NA
TGTGCCATCAGTGCCCTCGGGGAGGGGGAAAGAGATTACGAGCAGTACTTC
CAISALGEGERDYEQYF
>TRBJ2-1|NA|TRBV7-5|NA
TGTGCCAGAAGCTTCTGCGGGAGCTCCTACAATGAGCAGTTCTTC
CARSFCGSSYNEQFF
>TRBJ2-4|NA|TRBV7-8|TRBD1
TGTGCCAGCAGCTTAGCTCAACAGGGGGCCAAAAACATTCAGTACTTC
CASSLAQQGAKNIQYF
>TRBJ1-2|NA|TRBV5-1|TRBD1
TGCGCCAGCAGCCAGAATCTCGGACAGGGGGCGCTTGGCTACACCTTC
CASSQNLGQGALGYTF
>TRBJ2-5|NA|TRBV5-1|NA
TGCGCCAGCAGCTTGGCTGTCAGTCGGGAGACAGAGACCCAGTACTTC
CASSLAVSRETETQYF
>TRBJ2-5|many|TRBV11-1|NA
TGTGCCAGCAGCAGGTCGGGGTCTCGGGGGACCCAGTACTTC
CASSRSGSRGTQYF
>TRBJ2-1|NA|TRBV7-2|NA
TGTGCCAGCAGCTTAGACTCTGGCAGTTACAATGAGCAGTTCTTC
CASSLDSGSYNEQFF
>TRBJ1-1|NA|TRBV28|NA
TGTGCCAGCAGTTTTCTGGAGTACACTGAAGCTTTCTTT
CASSFLEYTEAFF
>TRBJ1-1|NA|TRBV13|NA
TGTGCCAGCAGCGCCATGACAGGAGGCGGTGAAGCTTTCTTT
CASSAMTGGGEAFF
>TRBJ2-7|NA|TRBV28|TRBD2
TGTGCCAGCAGTTTAACTCGGGGGGGGAGGAACGAGCAGTACTTC
CASSLTRGGRNEQYF
>TRBJ1-2|NA|TRBV9|NA
TGTGCCAGCAGCGTAGCGGCAGGGGATAACTATGGCTACACCTTC
CASSVAAGDNYGYTF
>TRBJ1-5|few|TRBV27|NA
TGTGCCAGCAGGGTTCAGGGGCCTCATCAGCCCCAGCATTTT
CASRVQGPHQPQHF
>TRBJ1-2|NA|TRBV7-9|TRBD1
TGTGCCAGCAGCCCAGGGGGGCAGGTTGAGTGGAGCTATGGCTACACCTTC
CASSPGGQVEWSYGYTF
>TRBJ2-1|NA|TRBV7-9|TRBD2
TGTGCCAGCAGCTCAACCCTCGGAGGTAGCGGGAGTCCACAGTTCTTC
CASSSTLGGSGSPQFF
>TRBJ1-6|NA|TRBV7-6|NA
TGTGCCAGCAGCTTTATCAATTCACCCCTCCACTTT
CASSFINSPLHF
>TRBJ2-7|once|TRBV5-4|NA
TGTGCCAGCAGCTTGCTGGGGTACGAGCAGTACTTC
CASSLLGYEQYF
>TRBJ2-7|NA|TRBV28|NA
TGTGCCAGCAGTTCGACAGGCTACGAGCAGTACTTC
CASSSTGYEQYF
>TRBJ1-5|NA|TRBV6-1|NA
TGTGCCAGCAGTGAACGACACCCGCGTGAGCCCCAGCATTTT
CASSERHPREPQHF
>TRBJ2-3|once|TRBV30|TRBD1
TGTGCCTGGAGTTCGGGACAGGGCCACACAGATACGCAGTATTTT
CAWSSGQGHTDTQYF